This T cell receptor (beta chain) stems from a study of Ad26.COV2.S vaccination and SARS-CoV-2 variants. Libraries were prepared by immunoSEQ multiplex PCR; TCRdb keeps only in-frame clonotypes and omits some of them. Of around 450,000 clones in the sample, 89% were seen once. General study findings and limits: Vaccinated and placebo-treated recipients had similar non-spike TCR breadth. Placebo recipients showed lower spike-specific TCR breadth than vaccinees.

The CDR3 runs to 14 residues. Germline loops: CDR1 SGHAT, CDR2 FQNNGV. The germline V and J ends were trimmed by 2 bases and 9 bases, with 16 bases remaining between them. Comment on this clone: Its target is unknown.

The treatment is: some 20 received Ad26.COV2.S at low or high dose, single or two shots; 5 received placebo; per-sample allocation not given. Day 63 after the first injection of vaccine or placebo was the sampling time. Sequencing used peripheral blood, obtained in a trial of Ad26.COV2.S vaccine versus placebo. The clonotype was recovered from a person aged 18 to 59 who received the Ad26.COV2.S COVID-19 vaccine or a placebo. This rearrangement joins TRBV11-2 to TRBJ1-1; D gene ambiguous. The CDR3 here is CASSLRNSDTQAFF. The CDR3 DNA follows: TGTGCCAGCAGCTTAAGGAACAGCGATACTCAAGCTTTCTTT.